This TCR beta chain originates from a study of T cells expressing NK-cell markers. Across the study: Sorted CD3+CD56-NKG2C+, CD3+CD56+NKG2C- and CD3+CD56+NKG2C+ T cells were the source of the TCR beta repertoires. Study results and limitations: Where several donors were concerned, these clonotypes also led the CD3+CD56-NKG2C+ fraction.

TCRdb reprocessed the 5' RACE reads; each CDR3 protein has one entry and no DNA is given. Here the sample table reports fewer than 400,000 distinct CDR3 sequences. In regard to this clonotype: What it recognizes is unknown.

Germline loops: CDR1 MNHEY, CDR2 SVGAGI. The CDR3 covers 14 residues. The receptor's source is a woman aged 45-65 years in good health. Specimen: blood T cells: a sorted CD56 or NKG2C T cell subset, CD4+ or CD8+ T cells, or bulk PBMC T cells (not recorded which). This chain connects TRBV6-5 to TRBJ1-6. CDR3 sequence: CASSYSAYNSPLHF.